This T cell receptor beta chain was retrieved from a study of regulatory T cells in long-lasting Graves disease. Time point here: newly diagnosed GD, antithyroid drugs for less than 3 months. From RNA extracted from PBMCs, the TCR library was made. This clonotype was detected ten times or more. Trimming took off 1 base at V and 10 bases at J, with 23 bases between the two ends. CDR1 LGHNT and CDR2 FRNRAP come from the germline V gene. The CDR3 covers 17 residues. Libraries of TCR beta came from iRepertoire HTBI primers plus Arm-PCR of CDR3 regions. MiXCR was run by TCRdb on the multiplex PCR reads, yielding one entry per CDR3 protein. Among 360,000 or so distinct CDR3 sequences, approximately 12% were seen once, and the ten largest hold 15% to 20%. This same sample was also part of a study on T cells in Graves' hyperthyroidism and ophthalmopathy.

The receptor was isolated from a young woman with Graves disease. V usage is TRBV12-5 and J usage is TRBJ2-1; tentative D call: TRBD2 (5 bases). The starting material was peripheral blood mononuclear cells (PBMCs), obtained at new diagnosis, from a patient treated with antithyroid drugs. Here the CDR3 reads CASGLEVWDPGDSEQFF. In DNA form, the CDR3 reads TGTGCTAGTGGTTTGGAGGTTTGGGATCCCGGGGATTCAGAGCAGTTCTTC.